A single sample is the source of the 25 T cell receptor beta chains below, sequenced in a study of shared clonotypes between healthy human individuals. Generated by immunoSEQ multiplex PCR, the TCRdb table keeps only in-frame clones and is missing some. The repertoire holds some 500,000 clones, with about 96% as singletons. Sequences were obtained from naive CD4+ T cells sorted from blood. The sample's subset: CD45RA+ positively selected. The source of these receptors is a woman younger than 45 in good health.

The rearrangement uses TRBV28 and TRBJ2-1; no firm D call. The CDR3 totals 12 residues. The V end was cut by 6 bases, the J end by 6 bases, with 9 bases between. In germline, CDR1 is MDHEN, CDR2 SYDVKM. DNA of the CDR3: TGTGCCAGCAGGACCCACCCCAATGAGCAGTTCTTC. It is translated as CASRTHPNEQFF.

The chain combines TRBV2 with TRBJ2-5; tentatively, D is TRBD1 or TRBD2 (5 bases each). The length of the CDR3 is 14 residues. Trimming stripped 6 bases from V and 2 bases from J, with 13 bases between. Germline CDR1 and CDR2: SNHLY and FYNNEI. CDR3 DNA sequence: TGTGCCAGCAGCGGGGACCGTGGACAAGAGACCCAGTACTTC. Its translation is CASSGDRGQETQYF.

The sample holds one count of this clone. The rearrangement joins TRBV30 to TRBJ1-6; TRBD1 matches at 12 bases. J lost 9 bases, V lost 3 bases, and 12 bases had no gene match. CDR1 is GTSNPN, CDR2 SVGIG, per germline (reference sequence). The CDR3 has 17 residues. CDR3 amino acids: CAWSPGAGQGAVSPLHF. The CDR3 DNA is TGTGCCTGGAGCCCTGGGGCGGGACAGGGGGCGGTTTCACCCCTCCACTTT.

The gene calls are TRBV27 and TRBJ2-2; D is undetermined. Germline CDR1 MNHEY, CDR2 SMNVEV (reference sequence). V shed 3 bases and J shed 0 bases, with 2 bases lying between them. The length of the CDR3 is 13 residues. CDR3 residues: CASSFPNTGELFF. DNA for the CDR3: TGTGCCAGCAGTTTCCCGAACACCGGGGAGCTGTTTTTT.

The chain employs TRBV6-5 and TRBJ1-4; D remains unclear. The germline V gene has CDR1 MNHEY and CDR2 SVGAGI. The CDR3 sequence is 14 residues long. Trimming removed 2 bases at V and 5 bases at J, with 9 bases between. The CDR3 region is CASSYGPGNEKLFF. CDR3 DNA sequence: TGTGCCAGCAGTTACGGTCCAGGAAATGAAAAACTGTTTTTT.

The genes are TRBV28 and TRBJ2-1, with D perhaps matching TRBD1 (5 bases). CDR1 and CDR2 from the germline V gene are MDHEN and SYDVKM. V lost 6 bases to trimming and J lost 5 bases, with 17 bases between them. CDR3 length: 15 amino acids. The CDR3 reads CASSYPGQGDNEQFF. CDR3 bases: TGTGCCAGCAGCTATCCAGGGCAGGGTGACAATGAGCAGTTCTTC.

The chain employs TRBV7-8 and TRBJ2-7; 7 bases line up with TRBD1. The length of the CDR3 is 13 residues. Germline V CDR1 and CDR2: SGHVS, FQNEAQ. With 8 bases clipped from V and 3 bases from J, the junction kept 7 bases outside the gene matches. The DNA for the CDR3 is TGTGCCAGCTCCGGACAGGCTGTCTACGAGCAGTACTTC. Its translation: CASSGQAVYEQYF.

The chain uses TRBV27 and TRBJ1-5; D call uncertain. Germline-derived CDR1 and CDR2 are MNHEY and SMNVEV (reference sequence). The length of the CDR3 is 13 residues. Trimming removed 3 bases at V and 7 bases at J, with 10 bases between. CDR3 DNA sequence: TGTGCCAGCAGTTTCACTGGTCGACAGCCCCAGCATTTT. Its translation: CASSFTGRQPQHF.

The V call is TRBV21-1, the J call TRBJ2-7; the table assigns TRBD1, which was not confirmed against the DNA. TRBV21-1 is given as a pseudogene. The CDR3 loop spans 16 amino acids. CDR3 DNA: TGTGCCAGCAGCAAACTAGTAGGGACACAGTGCTACGAGCAGTACTTC. This translates into CASSKLVGTQCYEQYF.

This chain joins TRBV27 and TRBJ2-5, with D perhaps assigned TRBD1 or TRBD2 (6 bases each). The DNA matches TRBJ2-7 better at its end, which makes the J call doubtful. CDR1 and CDR2 (germline): MNHEY, SMNVEV (reference sequence). This CDR3 is 15 amino acids long. DNA of the CDR3: TGTGCCACCAGCCGCGCGGGTCGGGGGCCCTACGAGCAGTACTTC. Protein sequence: CATSRAGRGPYEQYF.

The chain links TRBV10-1 to TRBJ2-7, with 10 bases fitting TRBD2. V lost 2 bases to trimming and J lost 2 bases; unmatched junction nucleotides: 15. Germline V gives CDR1 WNHNN, CDR2 SYGVQD (reference sequence). CDR3 length equals 19 residues. CDR3 sequence reads: CASSETPPGIAGGTYEQYF. Here the CDR3 DNA reads TGCGCCAGCAGTGAGACCCCACCCGGGATAGCGGGAGGAACCTACGAGCAGTACTTC.

This chain joins TRBV6-4 and TRBJ1-4; the D is unclear. The germline V gene has CDR1 MRHNA and CDR2 SNTAGT. This CDR3 spans 14 amino acids. Between the trimmed V and J ends, which lost 5 bases and 6 bases, there was a span of 13 bases. The CDR3 protein is CASSPRIGDEKLFF. CDR3 in DNA: TGTGCCAGCAGTCCCAGGATCGGAGATGAAAAACTGTTTTTT.

The rearrangement uses TRBV19 and TRBJ2-7; the D is unclear. V lost 2 bases to trimming and J lost 3 bases, with 8 bases between them. CDR1 and CDR2 from the germline V gene are LNHDA and SQIVND (reference sequence). The CDR3 contains 13 residues. CDR3 in amino acids: CASSISPGYEQYF. The CDR3 nucleotides read TGTGCCAGTAGTATAAGTCCAGGCTACGAGCAGTACTTC. The whole variable domain, filled in from reference TRBV19 and TRBJ2-7, reads DGGITQSPKYLFRKEGQNVTLSCEQNLNHDAMYWYRQDPGQGLRLIYYSQIVNDFQKGDIAEGYSVSREKKESFPLTVTSAQKNPTAFYLCASSISPGYEQYFGPGTRLTVT.

The gene calls are TRBV5-1 and TRBJ2-1, with TRBD2 identical over 14 bases. The V and J ends lost 5 bases and 7 bases, in that order; junction bases with no gene match: 2. The germline V gene encodes CDR1 SGHRS and CDR2 YFSETQ. The CDR3 covers 14 residues. The CDR3 DNA follows: TGCGCCAGCAGGGGACTAGCGGGAGCGAATGAGCAGTTCTTC. The encoded protein is CASRGLAGANEQFF.

The gene calls are TRBV7-2 and TRBJ2-5, with D perhaps given as TRBD1 or TRBD2 (5 bases each). The CDR3 runs 13 residues. V shed 5 bases and J shed 5 bases, with 12 bases lying between them. In germline, CDR1 is SGHTA, CDR2 FQGNSA. The CDR3 nucleotides read TGTGCCAGCAGCAACCGCAGGGACGAGACCCAGTACTTC. Translated: CASSNRRDETQYF. Full variable domain (missing parts from reference TRBV7-2 and TRBJ2-5): GAGVSQSPSNKVTEKGKDVELRCDPISGHTALYWYRQSLGQGLEFLIYFQGNSAPDKSGLPSDRFSAERTGGSVSTLTIQRTQQEDSAVYLCASSNRRDETQYFGPGTRLLVL.

The chain employs TRBV11-2 and TRBJ2-1, with D perhaps TRBD2 (6 bases). Germline lookup yields CDR1 SGHAT and CDR2 FQNNGV. The V gene lost 5 bases and the J gene lost 9 bases, with 14 bases spanning the gap. This CDR3 has 13 amino acids. CDR3 nucleotide sequence: TGTGCCAGCAGCATGCAGGGAGCGGGTGAGCAGTTCTTC. Its translation is CASSMQGAGEQFF.

J is TRBJ1-5 and V is TRBV6-1; 8 nucleotides align to TRBD1. The CDR3 is 14 amino acids. Germline loops: CDR1 MNHNS, CDR2 SASEGT. Trimming at V came to 1 base and at J to 6 bases, leaving 2 bases not matched to a gene. The CDR3 region is CASSEGTGPQPQHF. CDR3 nucleotide sequence: TGTGCCAGCAGTGAAGGGACAGGGCCTCAGCCCCAGCATTTT.

The V call is TRBV11-2, the J call TRBJ1-1, with 11 bases fitting TRBD1. From germline, CDR1 is SGHAT and CDR2 FQNNGV. After removal of 1 base from V and 3 bases from J, the junction contained 10 bases not matched to a gene. The length of the CDR3 is 18 residues. CDR3 DNA sequence: TGTGCCAGCAGCTTAGGTGAGATTTTGGGACAGGGGGACACTGAAGCTTTCTTT. This sequence encodes CASSLGEILGQGDTEAFF.

This chain links TRBV7-2 with TRBJ2-3; D remains unclear. The ends were cut back, 3 bases at V and 2 bases at J, with 12 bases in the middle. The CDR3 covers 15 residues. Per germline, CDR1 SGHTA and CDR2 FQGNSA. CDR3 in amino acids: CASSLPVLNTDTQYF. CDR3 coding DNA: TGTGCCAGCAGCTTGCCGGTCTTGAACACAGATACGCAGTATTTT.

The chain employs TRBV10-3 and TRBJ1-3; D not resolved. CDR3 size: 15 residues. The V end was cut by 2 bases, the J end by 0 bases, with 8 bases between. Germline V gives CDR1 ENHRY, CDR2 SYGVKD. DNA of the CDR3: TGTGCCATCAGTGAGGGGGTAGTCTCTGGAAACACCATATATTTT. Translation gives CAISEGVVSGNTIYF.

The chain couples TRBV5-5 to TRBJ2-5; no firm D call. Germline CDR1 and CDR2: SGHKS and YYEKEE (reference sequence). This CDR3 has 15 amino acids. The V and J ends lost 4 bases and 2 bases respectively, with 15 bases between them. The DNA for the CDR3 is TGTGCCAGCAGCCCCATGTTGACCAGACAAGAGACCCAGTACTTC. Encoded protein: CASSPMLTRQETQYF.

The gene calls are TRBV5-1 and TRBJ2-1; 7 bases agree with TRBD1. Per germline, CDR1 SGHRS and CDR2 YFSETQ. The CDR3 length is 13 residues. Germline trimming cut 4 bases from V and 14 bases from J; bases unmatched to any gene: 12. CDR3 coding DNA: TGCGCCAGCAGCCCTACCAACCGGGACAGCGAGTTCTTC. This codes for CASSPTNRDSEFF.

This chain uses TRBV18 with TRBJ2-7; D might be TRBD1 (7 bases). CDR1 and CDR2 (germline): KGHSH, LQKENI. V gave up 2 bases and J gave up 4 bases, with 21 bases separating them. The CDR3 runs to 17 residues. This chain's CDR3 is CASSPIVVAGGFYEQYF. The CDR3 DNA reads as TGTGCCAGCTCACCAATTGTGGTAGCAGGGGGGTTTTACGAGCAGTACTTC. Full variable domain (missing parts from reference TRBV18 and TRBJ2-7): NAGVMQNPRHLVRRRGQEARLRCSPMKGHSHVYWYRQLPEEGLKFMVYLQKENIIDESGMPKERFSAEFPKEGPSILRIQQVVRGDSAAYFCASSPIVVAGGFYEQYFGPGTRLTVT.

A remark on this clone: This CDR3 is also generated by other DNA sequences in the sample. The genes are TRBV18 and TRBJ2-7; D possibly uses TRBD1 or TRBD2 (5 bases each). CDR3 size: 14 residues. Germline-derived CDR1 and CDR2 are KGHSH and LQKENI. With 3 bases removed from V and 2 bases from J, the gap between germline ends came to 11 bases. The DNA of the CDR3 is TGTGCCAGCTCACCTAGGGACGGACCCTACGAGCAGTACTTC. Translation: CASSPRDGPYEQYF.

The chain uses TRBV5-5 and TRBJ1-4; D unresolved. The CDR3 contains 12 residues. The V end was cut by 4 bases, the J end by 5 bases, with 6 bases between. Germline V gives CDR1 SGHKS, CDR2 YYEKEE (reference sequence). CDR3 region: CASSQNNEKLFF. The CDR3 DNA reads TGTGCCAGCAGCCAGAACAATGAAAAACTGTTTTTT.